The following is a T cell receptor beta chain sequence with its context. Seattle participants joined during active infection and were tracked over time. The source of the sample is a study of blood T cell repertoires in COVID-19. Across the whole study: T cells, B-cell-depleted T cells, or PBMCs provided the cDNA or gDNA that served as material.

The CDR3 runs 17 residues. Methods used by the authors: Quantification of nucleated cells was approximated via reference gene primer amplification. Sequencing was performed with immunoSEQ multiplex PCR; in TCRdb, only in-frame clones are kept and a portion is missing. That table gives V, J and clone size, and the DNA gave D and trimming. The sample carries around 480,000 clones, around 89% recorded once. The sequence was obtained from a woman in her forties or fifties with COVID-19, enrolled during active disease. Sequencing input: peripheral blood. This rearrangement joins TRBV12-2 to TRBJ1-2; TRBD1, the D gene given by the table, was not confirmed from the DNA. TRBV12-2 is noted as a pseudogene. CDR3 sequence: CASRLAKTGGDGYGYTF. The DNA of the CDR3 is TGTGCAAGTCGCTTAGCGAAAACAGGGGGCGACGGGTATGGCTACACCTTC.